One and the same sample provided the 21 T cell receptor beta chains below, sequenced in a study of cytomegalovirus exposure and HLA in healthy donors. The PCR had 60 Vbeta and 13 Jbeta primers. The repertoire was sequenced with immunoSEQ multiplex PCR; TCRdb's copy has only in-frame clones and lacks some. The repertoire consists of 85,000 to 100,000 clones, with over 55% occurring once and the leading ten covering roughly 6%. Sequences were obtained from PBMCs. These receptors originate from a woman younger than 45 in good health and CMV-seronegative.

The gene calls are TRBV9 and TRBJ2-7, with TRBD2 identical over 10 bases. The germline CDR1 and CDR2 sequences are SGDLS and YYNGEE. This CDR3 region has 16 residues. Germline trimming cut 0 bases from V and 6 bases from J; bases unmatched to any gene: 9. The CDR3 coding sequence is TGTGCCAGCAGCGTAGCTTCACTAGCGGGGAGGCTCGAGCAGTACTTC. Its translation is CASSVASLAGRLEQYF.

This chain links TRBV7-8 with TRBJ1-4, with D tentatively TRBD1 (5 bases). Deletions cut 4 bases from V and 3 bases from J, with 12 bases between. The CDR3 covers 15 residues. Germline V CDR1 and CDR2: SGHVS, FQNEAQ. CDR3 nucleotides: TGTGCCAGCAGCTCCCGCAGGGAAGCTAATGAAAAACTGTTTTTT. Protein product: CASSSRREANEKLFF.

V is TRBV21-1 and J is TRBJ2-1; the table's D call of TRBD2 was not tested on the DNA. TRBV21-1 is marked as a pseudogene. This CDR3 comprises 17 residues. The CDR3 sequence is CASSKGVAGGLYNEQFF. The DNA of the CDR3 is TGTGCCAGCAGCAAAGGGGTAGCGGGAGGACTCTACAATGAGCAGTTCTTC.

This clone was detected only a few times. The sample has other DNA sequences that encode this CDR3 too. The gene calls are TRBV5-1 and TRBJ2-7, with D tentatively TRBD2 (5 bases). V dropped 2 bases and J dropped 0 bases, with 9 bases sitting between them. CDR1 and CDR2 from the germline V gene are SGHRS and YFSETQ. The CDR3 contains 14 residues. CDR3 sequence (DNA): TGCGCCAGCAGCTTCGGTAGCGTCTCCTACGAGCAGTACTTC. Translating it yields CASSFGSVSYEQYF.

In DNA form, the CDR3 reads TGCAGCGTTCGTCCCCAGGGGAATCAGCCCCAGCATTTT. It yields the protein CSVRPQGNQPQHF. The J gene is TRBJ1-5, the V gene TRBV29-1; tentative D call: TRBD1 (6 bases). This CDR3 is 13 amino acids long. Germline-derived CDR1 and CDR2 are SQVTM and ANQGSEA. Trimming cost V 5 bases and J 4 bases, with 12 bases left between them.

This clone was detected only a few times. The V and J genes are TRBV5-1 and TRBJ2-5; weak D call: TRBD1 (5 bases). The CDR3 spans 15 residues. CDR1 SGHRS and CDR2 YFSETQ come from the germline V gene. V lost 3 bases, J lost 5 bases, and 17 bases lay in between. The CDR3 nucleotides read TGCGCCAGCAGCTCGAACTTAGGGGTCCTGGAGACCCAGTACTTC. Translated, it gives CASSSNLGVLETQYF.

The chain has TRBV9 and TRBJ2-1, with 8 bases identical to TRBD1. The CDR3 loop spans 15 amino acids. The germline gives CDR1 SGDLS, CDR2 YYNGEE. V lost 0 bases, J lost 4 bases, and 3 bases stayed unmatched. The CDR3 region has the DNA TGTGCCAGCAGCGTAGGGGGGGACAGGTACAATGAGCAGTTCTTC. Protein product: CASSVGGDRYNEQFF.

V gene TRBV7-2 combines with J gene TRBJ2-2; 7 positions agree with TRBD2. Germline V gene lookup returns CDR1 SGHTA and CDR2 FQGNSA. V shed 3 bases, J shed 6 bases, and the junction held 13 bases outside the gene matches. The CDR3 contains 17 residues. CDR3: CASSFLGGSSVAGELFF. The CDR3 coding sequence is TGTGCCAGCAGCTTCCTCGGCGGGAGTTCGGTGGCCGGGGAGCTGTTTTTT.

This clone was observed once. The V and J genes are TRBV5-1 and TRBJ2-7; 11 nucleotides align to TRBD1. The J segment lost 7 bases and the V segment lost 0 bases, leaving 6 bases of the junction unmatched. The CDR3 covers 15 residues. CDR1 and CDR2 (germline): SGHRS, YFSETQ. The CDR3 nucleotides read TGCGCCAGCAGCTTGGCCGGGACAGGGGGGAGGGAGCAGTACTTC. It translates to CASSLAGTGGREQYF.

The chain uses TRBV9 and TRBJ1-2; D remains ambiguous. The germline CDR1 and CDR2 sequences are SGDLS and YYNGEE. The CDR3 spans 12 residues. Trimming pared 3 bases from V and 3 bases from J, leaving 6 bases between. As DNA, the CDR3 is TGTGCCAGCAGCGCGTCAGACTATGGCTACACCTTC. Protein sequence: CASSASDYGYTF.

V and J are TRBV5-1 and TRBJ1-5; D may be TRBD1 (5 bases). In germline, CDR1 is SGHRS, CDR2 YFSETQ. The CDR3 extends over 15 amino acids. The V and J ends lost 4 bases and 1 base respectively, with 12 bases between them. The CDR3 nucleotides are TGCGCCAGCAGCCCCTCGGGGGTGAGCAATCAGCCCCAGCATTTT. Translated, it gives CASSPSGVSNQPQHF.

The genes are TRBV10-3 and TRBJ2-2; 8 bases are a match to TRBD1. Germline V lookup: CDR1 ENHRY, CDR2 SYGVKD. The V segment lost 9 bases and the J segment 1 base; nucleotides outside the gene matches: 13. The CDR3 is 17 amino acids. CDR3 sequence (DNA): TGTGCCATATCCACAAACCCCGGGACAGGGAACACCGGGGAGCTGTTTTTT. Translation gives CAISTNPGTGNTGELFF.

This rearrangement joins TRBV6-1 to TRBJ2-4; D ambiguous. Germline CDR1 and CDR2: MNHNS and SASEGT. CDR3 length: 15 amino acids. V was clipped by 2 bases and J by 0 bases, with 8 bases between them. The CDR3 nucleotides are TGTGCCAGCAGTGAAATTGGGCTAGCCAAAAACATTCAGTACTTC. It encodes CASSEIGLAKNIQYF.

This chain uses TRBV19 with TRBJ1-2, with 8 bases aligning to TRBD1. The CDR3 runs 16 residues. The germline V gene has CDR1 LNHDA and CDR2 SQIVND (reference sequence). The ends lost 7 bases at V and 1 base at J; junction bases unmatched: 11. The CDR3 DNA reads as TGTGCCAGTACCGCCGGACAGGGCGGTATTAACTATGGCTACACCTTC. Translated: CASTAGQGGINYGYTF.

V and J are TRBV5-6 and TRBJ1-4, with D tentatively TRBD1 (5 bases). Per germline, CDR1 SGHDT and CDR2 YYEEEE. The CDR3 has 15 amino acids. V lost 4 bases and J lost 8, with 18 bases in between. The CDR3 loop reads CASSSSAGKEEKLFF. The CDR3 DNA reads TGTGCCAGCAGCAGTTCGGCAGGGAAAGAGGAAAAACTGTTTTTT. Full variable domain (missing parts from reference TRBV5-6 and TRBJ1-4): DAGVTQSPTHLIKTRGQQVTLRCSPKSGHDTVSWYQQALGQGPQFIFQYYEEEERQRGNFPDRFSGHQFPNYSSELNVNALLLGDSALYLCASSSSAGKEEKLFFGSGTQLSVL.

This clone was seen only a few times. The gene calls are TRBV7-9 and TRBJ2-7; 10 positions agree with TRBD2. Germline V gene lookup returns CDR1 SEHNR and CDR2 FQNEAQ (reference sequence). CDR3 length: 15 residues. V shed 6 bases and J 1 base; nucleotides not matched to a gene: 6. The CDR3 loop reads CASRTSGHLSYEQYF. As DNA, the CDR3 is TGTGCCAGCAGGACTAGCGGGCACCTATCCTACGAGCAGTACTTC.

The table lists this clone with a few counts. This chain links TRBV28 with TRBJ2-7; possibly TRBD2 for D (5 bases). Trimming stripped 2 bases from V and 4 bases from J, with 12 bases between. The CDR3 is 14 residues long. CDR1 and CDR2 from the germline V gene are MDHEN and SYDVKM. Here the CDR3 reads CASSLPGSLYEQYF. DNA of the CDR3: TGTGCCAGCAGTTTACCGGGGTCCTTATACGAGCAGTACTTC.

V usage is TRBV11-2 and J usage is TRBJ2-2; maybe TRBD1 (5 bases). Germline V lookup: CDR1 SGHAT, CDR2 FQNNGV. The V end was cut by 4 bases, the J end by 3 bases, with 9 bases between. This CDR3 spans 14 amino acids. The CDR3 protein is CASSSDRYTGELFF. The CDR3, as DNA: TGTGCCAGCAGCTCCGACAGATACACCGGGGAGCTGTTTTTT.

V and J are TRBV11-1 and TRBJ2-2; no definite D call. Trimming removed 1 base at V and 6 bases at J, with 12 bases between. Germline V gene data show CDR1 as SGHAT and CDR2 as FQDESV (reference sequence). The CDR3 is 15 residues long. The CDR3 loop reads CASSLDFGAAGELFF. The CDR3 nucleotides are TGTGCCAGCAGCTTAGATTTTGGAGCTGCCGGGGAGCTGTTTTTT.

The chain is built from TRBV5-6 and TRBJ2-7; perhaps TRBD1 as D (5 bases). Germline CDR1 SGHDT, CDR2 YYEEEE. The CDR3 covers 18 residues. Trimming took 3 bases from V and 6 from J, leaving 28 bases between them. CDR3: CASSSTPAQGDPWGEQYF. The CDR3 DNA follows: TGTGCCAGCAGCTCTACCCCGGCGCAGGGCGACCCTTGGGGCGAGCAGTACTTC.

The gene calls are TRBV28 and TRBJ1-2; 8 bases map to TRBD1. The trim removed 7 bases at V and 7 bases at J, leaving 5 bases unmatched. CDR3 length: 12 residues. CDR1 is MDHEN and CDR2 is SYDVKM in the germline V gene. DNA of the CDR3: TGTGCCAGCACCCCAACAGGGGGTGGCTACACCTTC. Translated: CASTPTGGGYTF.